Given below is one TCR beta chain in context. It lacks a known antigen. Base-call qualities are not available, and no considerably larger clone is one nucleotide away. The trial excluded patients who had a history of autoimmune disease or were on systemic immunosuppression. In every dose cohort, peripheral blood was drawn for TCR sequencing at baseline, cycle 4 day 1, and cycle 7 day 1. Samples were obtained from an open-label, multicenter, first-in-human phase I dose-escalation trial of ivuxolimab. The trial enrolled adults with locally advanced or metastatic head and neck squamous cell, hepatocellular, melanoma or renal cell carcinoma. CD4+ and CD8+ T cells were sorted separately from peripheral blood before TCR sequencing. V lost 6 bases and J lost 4 bases; the stretch between them is 14 bases long. The CDR3 holds 13 amino acids from the cysteine to the phenylalanine. The sequence is cut down to CDR3 DNA, 39 bases in frame from base 1. CDR1 SQVTM and CDR2 ANQGSEA were looked up in the germline V gene.

The source of the sample is a study of OX40 agonist ivuxolimab in advanced cancers. For the wider study: The costimulatory receptor OX40 (CD134) was targeted by ivuxolimab, a fully human IgG2 agonistic monoclonal antibody. Intravenous ivuxolimab was administered to patients every 2 weeks at six dose levels: 0.01, 0.1, 0.3, 1.5, 3 and 10 mg/kg. Of the roughly 52 dose-escalation patients, hepatocellular carcinoma was present in roughly 19, melanoma in roughly 15, renal cell carcinoma in 9 and head and neck cancer in 9. A male proportion of around 81% and a mean age of approximately 62 years, ranging from 23 to 79, were recorded for the dose-escalation cohort. Patients were allowed to have had prior anti-PD-1, anti-PD-L1 or anti-CTLA-4 therapy, and 40% to 45% of the dose-escalation patients had been treated with checkpoint inhibitors. Partial responses were achieved by three dose-escalation patients, of whom one had hepatocellular carcinoma and two had cutaneous melanoma. The purpose of peripheral TCRbeta sequencing was to test whether ivuxolimab changed TCR sequence diversity and led to clonal T-cell expansion. The monotherapy dose-escalation portion (N of about 50 patients) of the phase I ivuxolimab trial is reported in the paper.

Overall results and qualifications from the work: The antigen specificity of the clonally expanded peripheral T cells was not determined. At doses of 0.1 to 3.0 mg/kg, clonal expansion of both CD4+ and CD8+ T cells in blood was seen between baseline and week 6. In the 0.1-3.0 mg/kg groups, partial responders had among the lowest normalized peripheral clonal expansion, particularly in CD8+ T cells. Low levels of normalized T-cell clonal expansion were also seen in some patients who did not respond. On average, CD8+ T cells showed more expanded clones than CD4+ T cells after ivuxolimab.

Genomic DNA was extracted from sorted cells for sequencing of the TCRbeta CDR3 region. The immunoSEQ Assay was used to sequence the TCRbeta CDR3 regions. Here the immuneACCESS table is served through TCRdb, limited to in-frame sequences with V and J called. Missing clones are a known gap in these copies; in checked studies unresolved V genes cover under half, and the rest lacks a known reason. Across this sample there are 75,000 to 100,000 clones, with about nine tenths seen only once. The ten biggest clones cover just under 2% of the sample. The material sequenced was CD4+ or CD8+ T cells sorted from blood, taken in a trial of the OX40 agonist ivuxolimab. The V and J genes are TRBV29-1 and TRBJ2-3; the D call is possibly TRBD1 or TRBD2, each sharing 5 bases. The TCR sequence derives from an adult with an advanced solid tumor such as melanoma, head and neck, liver or kidney cancer. In nucleotides, the sequence is TGCAGCGTCCAGCCGAGGGGTGCAGATACGCAGTATTTT. Translation gives CSVQPRGADTQYF.